A selection of T cell receptor beta chains follows, all from one sample in a study of OX40 agonist ivuxolimab in advanced cancers. Libraries were prepared by immunoSEQ multiplex PCR; TCRdb keeps only in-frame clonotypes and omits some of them. The sample has around 70,000 clones; roughly four fifths are singletons. The sequences come from CD4+ or CD8+ T cells sorted from blood, collected in a trial of the OX40 agonist ivuxolimab. The origin of the receptors is an adult with an advanced solid tumor such as melanoma, head and neck, liver or kidney cancer. CDR3s include the opening cysteine and the closing phenylalanine or tryptophan. D genes are given only for firm matches. Only part of the rows carry a size: once, few, many, or a class if the clone is expanded.

abundance: once; v_gene: TRBV13; d_gene: TRBD2; j_gene: TRBJ2-7; CDR3nt: TGTGCCAGCAGCCCGCGACCGACTAGCGGGGACGAGCAGTACTTC; CDR3aa: CASSPRPTSGDEQYF
abundance: NA; v_gene: TRBV28; d_gene: NA; j_gene: TRBJ1-2; CDR3nt: TGTGCCACCAATTACAATTCTGGCTACACCTTC; CDR3aa: CATNYNSGYTF
abundance: NA; v_gene: TRBV7-8; d_gene: NA; j_gene: TRBJ2-5; CDR3nt: TGTGCCAGCAGTAGGGACCAAGAGACCCAGTACTTC; CDR3aa: CASSRDQETQYF
abundance: NA; v_gene: TRBV18; d_gene: NA; j_gene: TRBJ1-3; CDR3nt: TGTGCCAGCTCACCACCCGGTGGCGTTGGAAACACCATATATTTT; CDR3aa: CASSPPGGVGNTIYF
abundance: NA; v_gene: TRBV5-1; d_gene: TRBD2; j_gene: TRBJ2-5; CDR3nt: TGCGCCAGCAAGGATACGGGGGGGCCCTATGAGACCCAGTACTTC; CDR3aa: CASKDTGGPYETQYF
abundance: few; v_gene: TRBV5-6; d_gene: NA; j_gene: TRBJ2-2; CDR3nt: TGTGCCAGCACACTAGGCCCAACGAACACCGGGGAGCTGTTTTTT; CDR3aa: CASTLGPTNTGELFF
abundance: NA; v_gene: TRBV7-2; d_gene: NA; j_gene: TRBJ2-1; CDR3nt: TGTGCCAGCAGCCAAGGGACCTACGGGGAGCAGTTCTTC; CDR3aa: CASSQGTYGEQFF
abundance: NA; v_gene: TRBV7-9; d_gene: TRBD2; j_gene: TRBJ2-2; CDR3nt: TGTGCCAGCAGCTTGACATCGGGGAGGGCCACCGGGGAGCTGTTTTTT; CDR3aa: CASSLTSGRATGELFF
abundance: NA; v_gene: TRBV28; d_gene: NA; j_gene: TRBJ2-3; CDR3nt: TGTGCCAGCAGTTCCCATTTCACAGATACGCAGTATTTT; CDR3aa: CASSSHFTDTQYF
abundance: NA; v_gene: TRBV6-1; d_gene: NA; j_gene: TRBJ2-7; CDR3nt: TGTGCCAGCACTCCGGGACAAGCAACCTACGAGCAGTACTTC; CDR3aa: CASTPGQATYEQYF
abundance: NA; v_gene: TRBV5-1; d_gene: TRBD2; j_gene: TRBJ2-2; CDR3nt: TGCGCCAGCAGCTTAGAGATCGGGACTAGCGCCGGGGAGCTGTTTTTT; CDR3aa: CASSLEIGTSAGELFF
abundance: NA; v_gene: TRBV2; d_gene: TRBD2; j_gene: TRBJ2-5; CDR3nt: TGTGCTGCTCGGGCTAGCGGGTACCAAGAGACCCAGTACTTC; CDR3aa: CAARASGYQETQYF
abundance: NA; v_gene: TRBV27; d_gene: NA; j_gene: TRBJ2-7; CDR3nt: TGTGCCAGCAGTCTCACCCGGGACCCCTACGAGCAGTACTTC; CDR3aa: CASSLTRDPYEQYF
abundance: NA; v_gene: TRBV15; d_gene: TRBD1; j_gene: TRBJ1-2; CDR3nt: TGTGCCACCAGCAGAAACAGGGGGGCCAACTATGGCTACACCTTC; CDR3aa: CATSRNRGANYGYTF
abundance: NA; v_gene: TRBV28; d_gene: NA; j_gene: TRBJ2-2; CDR3nt: TGTGCCAGCAGTTTATGGGGCAGCGGGGAGCTGTTTTTT; CDR3aa: CASSLWGSGELFF
abundance: once; v_gene: TRBV2; d_gene: NA; j_gene: TRBJ1-2; CDR3nt: TGTGCCAGCAGTGCAGGGGTAAAAGTGTATGGCTACACCTTC; CDR3aa: CASSAGVKVYGYTF
abundance: NA; v_gene: TRBV28; d_gene: TRBD2; j_gene: TRBJ2-1; CDR3nt: TGTGCCAGCAGTTTCGGTGCTAGCGGGGGGGTCGAGCAGTTCTTC; CDR3aa: CASSFGASGGVEQFF
abundance: once; v_gene: TRBV5-6; d_gene: TRBD1; j_gene: TRBJ2-5; CDR3nt: TGTGCCAGCAGCCTTACTTTCCCCCAGGACAGGGCGGAGACCCAGTACTTC; CDR3aa: CASSLTFPQDRAETQYF
abundance: NA; v_gene: TRBV28; d_gene: NA; j_gene: TRBJ1-4; CDR3nt: TGTGCCAGCAGCTTAGGACAAGAAAAACTGTTTTTT; CDR3aa: CASSLGQEKLFF
abundance: NA; v_gene: TRBV7-3; d_gene: NA; j_gene: TRBJ2-5; CDR3nt: TGTGCCAGCAGCTTATCCAAGGGAAAGACCCAGTACTTC; CDR3aa: CASSLSKGKTQYF
abundance: NA; v_gene: TRBV5-1; d_gene: NA; j_gene: TRBJ1-2; CDR3nt: TGCGCCAGCAGTCAAACTCTGGACGGCTACACCTTC; CDR3aa: CASSQTLDGYTF
abundance: NA; v_gene: TRBV2; d_gene: TRBD1; j_gene: TRBJ2-7; CDR3nt: TGTGCCAGCAGAACACAGGGGCCGACCTACGAGCAGTACTTC; CDR3aa: CASRTQGPTYEQYF
abundance: NA; v_gene: TRBV28; d_gene: TRBD2; j_gene: TRBJ2-5; CDR3nt: TGTGCCAGCAGTATAACGCGGGGGTTCCAAGAGACCCAGTACTTC; CDR3aa: CASSITRGFQETQYF
abundance: few; v_gene: TRBV13; d_gene: TRBD2; j_gene: TRBJ2-5; CDR3nt: TGTGCCAGCAGCTTAGGTAGCGGGAGGGCGGGTGAGACCCAGTACTTC; CDR3aa: CASSLGSGRAGETQYF
abundance: NA; v_gene: TRBV11-2; d_gene: TRBD2; j_gene: TRBJ2-1; CDR3nt: TGTGCCAGCAGCTTTAGCGGGAACAATGAGCAGTTCTTC; CDR3aa: CASSFSGNNEQFF
abundance: NA; v_gene: TRBV14; d_gene: NA; j_gene: TRBJ1-2; CDR3nt: TGTGCCAGCAGCCAAGATCAGACCTATGGCTACACCTTC; CDR3aa: CASSQDQTYGYTF
abundance: NA; v_gene: TRBV7-2; d_gene: NA; j_gene: TRBJ1-2; CDR3nt: TGTGCCAGCAGCTTTTCATCGGCAGAAAATAACTATGGCTACACCTTC; CDR3aa: CASSFSSAENNYGYTF
abundance: once; v_gene: TRBV5-1; d_gene: NA; j_gene: TRBJ2-7; CDR3nt: TGCGCCAGCAGCAGGGACCTCAACGTCTACGAGCAGTACTTC; CDR3aa: CASSRDLNVYEQYF
abundance: NA; v_gene: TRBV2; d_gene: NA; j_gene: TRBJ2-3; CDR3nt: TGTGCCAGCAGTGAAGTGTTGGTTCAACAGTCCGGCACAGATACGCAGTATTTT; CDR3aa: CASSEVLVQQSGTDTQYF
abundance: NA; v_gene: TRBV5-1; d_gene: TRBD1; j_gene: TRBJ2-7; CDR3nt: TGCGCCAGCAGCCTTCGGGACAGCTCCTACGAGCAGTACTTC; CDR3aa: CASSLRDSSYEQYF